Below, 10 T cell receptor beta chains from the same sample are listed, as sequenced in a study of T-cell reconstitution after alpha-beta-depleted transplantation in children. TCRbeta library construction was performed incorporating unique molecular identifiers. MiXCR was run by TCRdb on the PCR reads, yielding one entry per CDR3 protein. The table lists hundreds of thousands of distinct CDR3 sequences, 15% to 20% of them singletons. Here the sequenced sample was PBMCs, mostly from graft donor cells, taken 360 days after TCRalphabeta/CD19-depleted stem cell transplant. These receptors were collected from a male patient aged 2-9 years who had a stem cell transplant for acute lymphoblastic leukemia, so the T cells may come from the graft donor.

V and J are TRBV14 and TRBJ1-1, with D perhaps TRBD1 (5 bases). The V gene lost 1 base and the J gene lost 4 bases, with 13 bases spanning the gap. The CDR3 runs 15 residues. Germline CDR1 reads SGHDN; CDR2 reads FVKESK. CDR3 sequence: CASSQALGGITEAFF. The CDR3 region has the DNA TGTGCCAGCAGCCAAGCCCTTGGGGGGATCACTGAAGCTTTCTTT.

This clonotype has a handful of counts. This chain uses TRBV27 with TRBJ2-1; a possible D gene is TRBD2 (6 bases). The CDR3 extends over 17 amino acids. The germline CDR1 and CDR2 sequences are MNHEY and SMNVEV (reference sequence). V dropped 1 base and J dropped 2 bases, with 15 bases sitting between them. The CDR3 region is CASSLWGVAPPYNEQFF. The DNA for the CDR3 is TGTGCCAGCAGTTTATGGGGGGTAGCGCCCCCCTACAATGAGCAGTTCTTC.

The chain carries TRBV15 and TRBJ2-3, with 11 bases lining up with TRBD2. CDR3 length equals 17 residues. The V and J ends lost 0 bases and 3 bases, in that order; junction bases with no gene match: 5. Per germline, CDR1 LNHNV and CDR2 YYDKDF (reference sequence). The chain's CDR3 is CATSREDSGRGTDTQYF. CDR3 bases: TGTGCCACCAGCAGAGAAGATAGCGGGAGGGGGACAGATACGCAGTATTTT. Full variable domain (remainder filled in from reference TRBV15 and TRBJ2-3): DAMVIQNPRYQVTQFGKPVTLSCSQTLNHNVMYWYQQKSSQAPKLLFHYYDKDFNNEADTPDNFQSRRPNTSFCFLDIRSPGLGDTAMYLCATSREDSGRGTDTQYFGPGTRLTVL.

This clonotype was picked up a small number of times. The rearrangement joins TRBV24-1 to TRBJ1-2, with 9 bases identical to TRBD1. Trimming removed 4 bases from V and 6 bases from J; junction bases left unmatched: 8. The CDR3 extends over 15 amino acids. CDR1 is KGHDR and CDR2 is SFDVKD in the germline V gene. CDR3 bases: TGTGCCACCAGTGACCCCGGGACAGGGAACGATGGCTACACCTTC. It is translated as CATSDPGTGNDGYTF.

This clonotype has only a few counts. V is TRBV2 and J is TRBJ2-1; no firm D call. Germline values: CDR1 SNHLY, CDR2 FYNNEI. V lost 7 bases to trimming and J lost 2 bases, with 9 bases between them. The CDR3 consists of 13 residues. CDR3 protein: CASKEIAYNEQFF. For the CDR3, the DNA is TGTGCCAGCAAGGAAATAGCCTACAATGAGCAGTTCTTC. The entire variable domain, with the rest obtained from reference TRBV2 and TRBJ2-1, is as follows: EPEVTQTPSHQVTQMGQEVILRCVPISNHLYFYWYRQILGQKVEFLVSFYNNEISEKSEIFDDQFSVERPDGSNFTLKIRSTKLEDSAMYFCASKEIAYNEQFFGPGTRLTVL.

The table lists this clonotype with a few counts. The chain carries TRBV4-3 and TRBJ2-5; a weak D match, TRBD1 (6 bases). Germline V gene data show CDR1 as LGHNA and CDR2 as YSLEER. The CDR3 totals 16 residues. Deletions cut 0 bases from V and 2 bases from J, with 13 bases between. The CDR3 region is CASSQDWQGNQETQYF. The CDR3 DNA reads TGCGCCAGCAGCCAAGATTGGCAGGGGAATCAAGAGACCCAGTACTTC.

J is TRBJ2-3 and V is TRBV12-3 or TRBV12-4; D remains ambiguous. This CDR3 has 12 residues. The V end was cut by 5 bases, the J end by 5 bases, with 8 bases between. The CDR3 nucleotides are TGTGCCAGCAGTCAGCTGGAAGATACGCAGTATTTT. This translates into CASSQLEDTQYF.

Only a few counts were recorded for this clonotype. The chain has TRBV7-9 and TRBJ2-7, with D perhaps matching TRBD2 (5 bases). Trimming removed 1 base at V and 5 bases at J, with 15 bases between. The CDR3 has 15 amino acids. The germline V gene encodes CDR1 SEHNR and CDR2 FQNEAQ (reference sequence). The CDR3 region is CASSLVVGVGNEQYF. For the CDR3, the DNA is TGTGCCAGCAGCTTAGTAGTGGGAGTGGGAAACGAGCAGTACTTC.

This clonotype was counted ten times or more. The chain carries TRBV5-1 and TRBJ2-1; TRBD2 aligns across 9 bases. CDR1 SGHRS and CDR2 YFSETQ come from the germline V gene. J was trimmed by 6 bases and V by 4 bases; bases with no gene match: 8. The CDR3 covers 15 residues. As DNA, the CDR3 is TGCGCCAGCAGCCTGAGACTAGCGGAAGGCAATGAGCAGTTCTTC. It translates to CASSLRLAEGNEQFF.

V is TRBV4-1 and J is TRBJ2-5; D may be TRBD2 (5 bases). With 1 base removed from V and 1 base from J, the gap between germline ends came to 10 bases. CDR3 length: 15 residues. The germline V gene encodes CDR1 MGHRA and CDR2 YSYEKL. The CDR3 sequence: CASSQGATSQETQYF. The DNA of the CDR3 is TGCGCCAGCAGCCAAGGCGCCACTAGCCAAGAGACCCAGTACTTC.